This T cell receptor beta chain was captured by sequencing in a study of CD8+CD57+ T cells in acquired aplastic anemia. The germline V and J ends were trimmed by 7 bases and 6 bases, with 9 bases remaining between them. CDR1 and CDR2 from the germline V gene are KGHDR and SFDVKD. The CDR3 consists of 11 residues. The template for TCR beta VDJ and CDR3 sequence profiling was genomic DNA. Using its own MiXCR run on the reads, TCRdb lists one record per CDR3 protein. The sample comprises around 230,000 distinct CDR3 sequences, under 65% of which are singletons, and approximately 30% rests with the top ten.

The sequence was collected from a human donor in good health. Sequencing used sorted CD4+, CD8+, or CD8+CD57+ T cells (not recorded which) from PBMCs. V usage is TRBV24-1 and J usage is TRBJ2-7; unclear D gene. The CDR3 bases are TGTGCCACCAGGAAGGGCGCCGAGCAGTACTTC. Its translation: CATRKGAEQYF.